The 6 T cell receptor beta chains presented below share a single source sample, sequenced in a study of neoadjuvant anti-PD-1 for oral cavity cancer. The time point here: after neoadjuvant nivolumab, at surgical resection. The data were produced by immunoSEQ multiplex PCR, yet TCRdb's version contains in-frame clones alone and is incomplete. The data hold approximately 42,000 clones, with about three quarters observed a single time. Here the sequenced sample was PBMCs, taken after nivolumab (anti-PD-1) treatment. The receptors were sampled from a person between 40 and 85 years old with oral cavity squamous cell carcinoma.

This clone was picked up one time. CDR3 in amino acids: CASSLRPMTSGSSGANVLTF. CDR3 in DNA: TGTGCCAGCAGTTTGCGGCCGATGACTAGCGGTAGCTCTGGGGCCAACGTCCTGACTTTC. The rearrangement joins TRBV27 to TRBJ2-6, with 9 bases identical to TRBD2. Germline V lookup: CDR1 MNHEY, CDR2 SMNVEV (reference sequence). J lost 0 bases, V lost 3 bases, and 12 bases had no gene match. The CDR3 covers 20 residues.

This chain uses TRBV10-2 with TRBJ1-1; no clear D gene. V lost 3 bases and J lost 7, with 12 bases in between. Germline V gives CDR1 WSHSY, CDR2 SAAADI. The CDR3 has 13 amino acids. The CDR3 here is CASSERRRDEAFF. As DNA, the CDR3 is TGCGCCAGCAGTGAAAGAAGGCGGGATGAAGCTTTCTTT.

This chain connects TRBV15 to TRBJ2-5; either TRBD1 or TRBD2 may fit D (5 bases each). V lost 0 bases, J lost 1 base, and 9 bases lay in between. There are 15 residues in the CDR3. Germline V gene lookup returns CDR1 LNHNV and CDR2 YYDKDF (reference sequence). The CDR3 is CATSRDGGGQETQYF. The CDR3 DNA reads as TGTGCCACCAGCAGAGATGGTGGGGGCCAAGAGACCCAGTACTTC.

The chain couples TRBV5-4 to TRBJ2-7, with D possibly matching TRBD1 (6 bases). V was trimmed by 2 bases and J by 2 bases, leaving 11 bases between them. The CDR3 consists of 14 residues. Germline CDR1 reads SGHNT; CDR2 reads YYREEE (reference sequence). The CDR3 DNA follows: TGTGCCAGCAGCTTCATCACAGGGACCTACGAGCAGTACTTC. This translates into CASSFITGTYEQYF.

The rearrangement joins TRBV5-6 to TRBJ1-2; 9 bases map to TRBD1. Germline lookup yields CDR1 SGHDT and CDR2 YYEEEE. CDR3 size: 14 residues. The V segment lost 0 bases and the J segment 8 bases; nucleotides outside the gene matches: 5. The chain's CDR3 is CASSLVDRGRGYTF. The CDR3 bases are TGTGCCAGCAGCTTGGTGGACAGGGGACGCGGCTACACCTTC.

The chain links TRBV11-3 to TRBJ2-7; the match to TRBD1 covers 8 bases. The CDR3 has 14 amino acids. V shed 5 bases and J 0 bases; nucleotides not matched to a gene: 3. Germline V lookup: CDR1 SGHNT, CDR2 YENEEA. CDR3 bases: TGTGCCAGCAGCCGTGGACAGGGCTCCTACGAGCAGTACTTC. Translated, it gives CASSRGQGSYEQYF.